Listed below are T cell receptor beta chains from one sample, sequenced in a study of blood T cell repertoires in COVID-19. Data came from immunoSEQ multiplex PCR; TCRdb stores just in-frame clones and leaves some out. The sample holds a few hundred thousand clones, 75% to 90% seen once. The sequencing sample was made of peripheral blood. Every receptor here comes from a woman aged 40 to 49 who had recovered from COVID-19. CDR3s include the opening cysteine and the closing phenylalanine or tryptophan. D genes are given only for firm matches. Rows may omit the clone size; those that give it use once, few, many or a size class.

v_gene	abundance	j_gene	d_gene	CDR3aa	CDR3nt
TRBV3-1/TRBV3-2	.	TRBJ1-1	.	CASSQAGLPNTEAFF	TGTGCCAGCAGCCAAGCGGGTCTCCCGAACACTGAAGCTTTCTTT
TRBV6-8	.	TRBJ1-2	.	CASRLYIGGRGGYGYTF	TGTGCCAGCAGGCTCTACATCGGGGGGAGAGGCGGGTATGGCTACACCTTC
TRBV27	once	TRBJ1-1	.	CASSPSGGGTEAFF	TGTGCCAGCAGTCCGTCGGGAGGCGGCACTGAAGCTTTCTTT
TRBV11-2	.	TRBJ2-3	TRBD2	CASSSGLADPSQYF	TGTGCCAGCAGCTCCGGACTAGCGGACCCATCACAGTATTTT
TRBV27	.	TRBJ1-1	.	CASSLSPRVGTEAFF	TGTGCCAGCAGTTTATCTCCCAGGGTAGGCACTGAAGCTTTCTTT
TRBV2	.	TRBJ1-1	.	CASSVVQNTEAFF	TGTGCCAGCAGTGTTGTCCAGAACACTGAAGCTTTCTTT
TRBV2	.	TRBJ2-7	TRBD1	CASSDQTGVIYEQYF	TGTGCCAGCAGTGACCAAACAGGGGTGATCTACGAGCAGTACTTC
TRBV5-1	.	TRBJ1-1	.	CASSLLDRTAEAFF	TGCGCCAGCAGCCTTTTGGATCGGACAGCTGAAGCTTTCTTT
TRBV29-1	.	TRBJ2-5	TRBD2	CSAKGGAGETQYF	TGCAGCGCGAAGGGAGGGGCGGGGGAGACCCAGTACTTC
TRBV5-4	.	TRBJ1-3	TRBD1	CASSLVYGTEMTLSGNTIYF	TGTGCCAGCAGCTTGGTTTATGGGACAGAGATGACACTCTCTGGAAACACCATATATTTT
TRBV18	.	TRBJ2-3	TRBD2	CATAAGLASTDTQYF	TGTGCTACAGCGGCGGGACTAGCTAGCACAGATACGCAGTATTTT
TRBV9	.	TRBJ2-2	.	CASSVVQGFEAGELFF	TGTGCCAGCAGCGTAGTTCAAGGATTCGAGGCCGGGGAGCTGTTTTTT
TRBV2	.	TRBJ2-2	.	CASSGRDLNTGELFF	TGTGCCAGCAGTGGCCGGGACTTAAACACCGGGGAGCTGTTTTTT
TRBV6-2/TRBV6-3	.	TRBJ1-5	.	CASSSPGVHQPQHF	TGTGCCAGCAGTTCCCCAGGGGTGCATCAGCCCCAGCATTTT
TRBV5-1	.	TRBJ1-2	.	CASSLPGAGPTSGYTF	TGCGCCAGCAGCCTCCCGGGCGCAGGGCCAACCTCTGGCTACACCTTC
TRBV9	.	TRBJ2-7	.	CASSASPGYEQYF	TGTGCCAGCAGCGCCTCCCCAGGGTACGAGCAGTACTTC
TRBV5-1	.	TRBJ2-5	TRBD2	CASSEPGLAGEETQYF	TGCGCCAGCAGCGAACCGGGACTAGCGGGAGAAGAGACCCAGTACTTC
TRBV27	.	TRBJ2-7	TRBD1	CASSGTGTYEQYF	TGTGCCAGCAGTGGGACAGGGACCTACGAGCAGTACTTC
TRBV10-3	.	TRBJ1-4	.	CAISEGRGNEKLFF	TGTGCCATCAGTGAGGGGCGGGGAAATGAAAAACTGTTTTTT
TRBV5-4	.	TRBJ2-1	TRBD2	CASSLVAGASYNEQFF	TGTGCCAGCAGCTTGGTGGCGGGAGCCTCCTACAATGAGCAGTTCTTC
TRBV2	few	TRBJ1-5	.	CATRLQGNQPQHF	TGTGCCACCAGACTACAGGGCAATCAGCCCCAGCATTTT
TRBV3-1/TRBV3-2	.	TRBJ1-2	.	CASSQGGVGRNYGYTF	TGTGCCAGCAGCCAAGGAGGTGTCGGTCGTAACTATGGCTACACCTTC
TRBV28	.	TRBJ2-1	.	CASSLGLGGLDEQFF	TGTGCCAGCAGTCTGGGACTAGGGGGCCTCGATGAGCAGTTCTTC
TRBV9	.	TRBJ2-5	.	CASSTHEVGTQYF	TGTGCCAGCAGCACCCATGAGGTCGGGACCCAGTACTTC
TRBV19	few	TRBJ1-1	TRBD1	CASRLQPGQGNTEAFF	TGTGCCAGTAGGCTCCAACCGGGACAGGGGAACACTGAAGCTTTCTTT
TRBV3-1/TRBV3-2	.	TRBJ1-4	.	CASSHRVGNEKLFF	TGTGCCAGCAGCCACAGGGTTGGTAATGAAAAACTGTTTTTT
TRBV3-1/TRBV3-2	.	TRBJ1-6	TRBD1	CASSRGRTGVLSSPLHF	TGTGCCAGCAGCCGGGGTCGGACAGGGGTGCTGAGTTCACCCCTCCACTTT
TRBV2	.	TRBJ1-4	.	CASSDEAGKDEKLFF	TGTGCCAGCAGTGATGAGGCAGGGAAAGATGAAAAACTGTTTTTT
TRBV20-1	.	TRBJ2-7	.	CSASDGGRGSEQYF	TGCAGTGCTAGTGACGGAGGGCGGGGTAGCGAGCAGTACTTC
TRBV2	.	TRBJ2-1	TRBD2	CASSPSGSSYNEQFF	TGTGCCAGCAGTCCTAGCGGGAGTAGCTACAATGAGCAGTTCTTC
TRBV7-9	.	TRBJ2-7	TRBD2	CASSPGTIYEQYF	TGTGCCAGCAGCCCGGGGACTATCTACGAGCAGTACTTC
TRBV11-3	.	TRBJ2-7	TRBD2	CASKKGGRDVMYEQYF	TGTGCCAGCAAAAAGGGCGGGAGGGATGTAATGTACGAGCAGTACTTC
TRBV9	.	TRBJ1-6	TRBD1	CASSPQGRGHSPLHF	TGTGCCAGCAGCCCTCAAGGTAGGGGGCACTCACCCCTCCACTTT
TRBV11-3	.	TRBJ2-7	TRBD1	CASSLGQATYEQYF	TGTGCCAGCAGCTTGGGACAGGCCACCTACGAGCAGTACTTC
TRBV5-1	.	TRBJ2-1	TRBD2	CASSLYPGRADEQFF	TGCGCCAGCAGCTTGTATCCCGGGAGGGCCGACGAGCAGTTCTTC
TRBV12-3/TRBV12-4	.	TRBJ1-1	.	CASSSGENTEAFF	TGTGCCAGCAGTTCCGGGGAGAACACTGAAGCTTTCTTT
TRBV24-1	.	TRBJ2-1	TRBD2	CATKGLAGAGEQFF	TGTGCCACAAAAGGACTAGCGGGAGCTGGTGAGCAGTTCTTC
TRBV19	.	TRBJ1-1	.	CASSISGVAEAFF	TGTGCCAGTAGTATATCGGGGGTCGCTGAAGCTTTCTTT
TRBV6-5	.	TRBJ1-2	TRBD1	CASSVEQGIGGYTF	TGTGCCAGCAGCGTCGAACAGGGGATAGGGGGCTACACCTTC
TRBV4-1	.	TRBJ1-1	.	CASSQDGVGAFF	TGCGCCAGCAGCCAAGACGGGGTTGGGGCTTTCTTT
TRBV24-1	.	TRBJ2-3	.	CATRAGSTDTQYF	TGTGCCACCCGGGCGGGAAGCACAGATACGCAGTATTTT
TRBV19	.	TRBJ2-5	TRBD1	CASSTGQTYQETQYF	TGTGCCAGTAGCACGGGACAGACGTACCAAGAGACCCAGTACTTC
TRBV11-3	.	TRBJ2-3	TRBD2	CASSQGRTSDLDTQYF	TGTGCCAGCAGCCAAGGGCGGACTAGCGACCTAGATACGCAGTATTTT
TRBV27	.	TRBJ1-5	.	CASSLYREGQPQHF	TGTGCCAGCAGTTTATACAGGGAGGGTCAGCCCCAGCATTTT
TRBV19	.	TRBJ2-3	.	CASNGARTDTQYF	TGTGCCAGTAATGGTGCCCGGACAGATACGCAGTATTTT
TRBV6-1	.	TRBJ2-7	.	CASSQTDREQYF	TGTGCCAGCAGTCAGACTGACAGGGAGCAGTACTTC
TRBV4-2	.	TRBJ2-7	.	CASSQEGAGSLSAYEQYF	TGTGCCAGCAGCCAAGAAGGGGCAGGTTCCCTGTCGGCCTACGAGCAGTACTTC
TRBV28	.	TRBJ2-3	TRBD1	CASSSAGQGQDTQYF	TGTGCCAGCAGTTCGGCGGGACAGGGGCAAGATACGCAGTATTTT
TRBV30	.	TRBJ1-4	TRBD1	CALGAGGAGLRNEKLFF	TGTGCCCTCGGGGCAGGGGGCGCAGGCTTAAGAAATGAAAAACTGTTTTTT
TRBV18	few	TRBJ2-2	.	CASSPSQRTNTGELFF	TGTGCCAGCTCACCTTCCCAGCGGACGAACACCGGGGAGCTGTTTTTT
TRBV28	.	TRBJ1-2	.	CASRTGGMGVLYTF	TGTGCCAGCAGGACGGGAGGAATGGGGGTCCTCTACACCTTC
TRBV18	once	TRBJ2-7	TRBD2	CASSPPASGSSEQYF	TGTGCCAGTTCCCCACCGGCTAGCGGGAGCTCCGAGCAGTACTTC
TRBV19	.	TRBJ1-2	TRBD1	CASMGTGLNYGYTF	TGTGCCAGCATGGGGACAGGGCTTAACTATGGCTACACCTTC